This TCR beta chain is from a study of blood T cells in healthy people across ages. Next came a second PCR, run for about 6 to 12 cycles, which used a sample-barcoded 5' primer along with a J-beta primer mix. Every molecule of cDNA carried a tag from a template-switch adaptor with 12 random nucleotides. From the 5' RACE reads, TCRdb called clonotypes with MiXCR, one entry per CDR3 protein. The sample records approximately 1.5 million distinct CDR3 sequences, approximately 42% being singletons. The CDR3 sequence is 11 residues long. CDR1 and CDR2 (germline): SQVTM, ANQGSEA. V was trimmed by 7 bases and J by 8 bases, leaving 13 bases between them. This clonotype was observed a handful of times.

V and J are TRBV29-1 and TRBJ2-3, with a possible D match to TRBD1 (6 bases). This TCR was recovered from a woman in her late teens or twenties in good health. The sequenced material came from blood. The CDR3 DNA reads TGCAGCGGACGACAGGCGGTTACGCAGTATTTT. Residues: CSGRQAVTQYF.